This TCR beta chain was recorded in a study of human T cells and chemical hapten exposure. Overall study results and limits: Having alopecia, donors may respond immunologically unlike healthy people.

Single cDNA molecules in the library carried unique molecular identifiers attached during preparation. Authors' methods: 96,000 or so TCRs per sample was the median, with a range of about 20,000 to 700,000. TCRdb reprocessed the RACE reads via MiXCR and lists one record per CDR3 protein. These V and J calls rely on TCRdb rather than the paper's analysis. Among 79,000 or so distinct CDR3 sequences listed, 10% were seen once. This clonotype was detected a few times. Its antigen is undetermined. The CDR3 is 16 amino acids. Germline CDR1 is KGHSH and CDR2 is LQKENI. Trimming removed 0 bases at V and 5 bases at J, with 14 bases between. The time point: patch test 1, 2 weeks after DPC sensitization. As to treatment: therapeutic diphenylcyclopropenone sensitization with weekly scalp DPC. Blood draws came before every patch-test application.

This receptor was identified in a woman aged 50 to 60 with alopecia areata. Some clones in this sample may be carry-over from other donors' samples. The chain uses TRBV18 and TRBJ2-1; D gene ambiguous. The sequences come from whole blood, collected in connection with sensitization to the hapten diphenylcyclopropenone (DPC). This chain's CDR3 is CASSPPGPQWNNEQFF. The CDR3 DNA reads as TGTGCCAGCTCACCACCTGGGCCCCAATGGAACAATGAGCAGTTCTTC. The whole variable domain, remainder taken from reference TRBV18 and TRBJ2-1, is NAGVMQNPRHLVRRRGQEARLRCSPMKGHSHVYWYRQLPEEGLKFMVYLQKENIIDESGMPKERFSAEFPKEGPSILRIQQVVRGDSAAYFCASSPPGPQWNNEQFFGPGTRLTVL.